Detailed here is one TCR beta chain. The sample comes from a study of T cells expressing NK-cell markers. As for the study in general: One of the eight sequenced donors was seronegative, whereas the other seven were HCMV-seropositive.

This CDR3 contains 14 residues. TCRdb derives one entry per CDR3 protein from the 5' RACE reads, leaving out DNA. The table for this sample gives 150,000 to 170,000 distinct CDR3 sequences. The sample comprised blood T cells: a sorted CD56 or NKG2C T cell subset, CD4+ or CD8+ T cells, or bulk PBMC T cells (not recorded which). The rearrangement links TRBV12-3 or TRBV12-4 to TRBJ2-3. The clonotype comes from a woman in her forties or fifties in good health. The CDR3 sequence is CASSFTLNTDTQYF.